This TCR beta chain was documented in a study of CD8 T cells in ankylosing spondylitis (dated by TCRdb to the late 2010s). About the study as a whole: The study set out to find disease-linked TCR variants by profiling T cell receptor beta repertoires in ankylosing spondylitis patients and healthy donors. The whole study cohort included under 140 healthy donors and 25 ankylosing spondylitis patients. Peripheral blood was sampled, and synovial fluid was also collected from ankylosing spondylitis patients.

With regard to this clonotype: Its target antigen remains unknown. Base qualities are missing; no much larger clone stands one base away.

The CDR1 and CDR2 encoded by the germline V gene (reference sequence) are DFQATT and SNEGSKA. From the cysteine through the phenylalanine, the CDR3 covers 13 amino acids. The CDR3 DNA has 39 bases and is translated from base 1. Trimming costs V 3 bases and J 6 bases, and their ends lie 14 bases apart. Sequenced using an Illumina HiSeq 2500. Quantitative 5'-RACE with molecular barcodes was used to prepare TCR beta libraries. As for the authors' bioinformatics: To identify disease-linked TCR variants, a new computational method was used, one built on a probabilistic model of VDJ rearrangement. TCRdb itself trimmed the public reads at Q25 with fastp, ran MiXCR and retained productive beta chains. Identical CDR3 protein sequences are pooled into one entry, listed with their most common genes and DNA. The V and J calls and clone size are TCRdb's, not the authors'. Here the sample has around 770,000 distinct CDR3 sequences; about 12% occur a single time. The biggest ten clones account for 0.51% of the sample.

The study at large found these results: A TCR beta motif made up of roughly eight highly homologous amino acid variants appeared to be characteristic of blood from ankylosing spondylitis patients. According to the report, matched synovial fluid samples from ankylosing spondylitis patients were significantly enriched for the disease-linked clones. A CD8+ phenotype was shown by the disease-linked clones, which were found at relatively low frequencies in peripheral blood. Some TCR beta motif variants had previously been reported in synovial fluid and blood of reactive arthritis patients, which suggested common disease-initiation mechanisms.

This receptor chain uses TRBV20-1 and TRBJ1-2; possibly the D gene is TRBD1, per 5 matching bases. The sequenced material came from blood, either unsorted or a sorted T cell fraction (not recorded which). This clonotype originated in a male donor with ankylosing spondylitis. The CDR3 is CSARAGQGNGYTF. The bases read TGCAGTGCTAGGGCAGGACAAGGGAATGGCTACACCTTC.